This passage covers 19 T cell receptor beta chains from one sample sequenced in a study of blood T cells in healthy people across ages. For the second PCR, which ran for about 6 to 11 cycles, a sample-barcoded 5' primer and a J-beta primer mix were used. TCRdb recomputed calls from the 5' RACE reads with MiXCR, one row per CDR3 protein. The table lists 890,000 or so distinct CDR3 sequences, 55% to 65% of them singletons. Specimen: blood. These receptors were obtained from a man between 25 and 39 years old in good health.

The J gene is TRBJ1-2, the V gene TRBV4-3, with D maybe TRBD1 (5 bases). CDR3 length: 17 amino acids. V gave up 4 bases and J gave up 6 bases, with 24 bases separating them. Germline-derived CDR1 and CDR2 are LGHNA and YSLEER. The CDR3 DNA is TGCGCCAGCAGCCCCTCCCGATCCGGGTCGCGGGGGGATGGCTACACCTTC. This encodes CASSPSRSGSRGDGYTF.

This clonotype has a single count. The chain is built from TRBV7-2 and TRBJ2-3; TRBD1 aligns across 8 bases. Germline CDR1 reads SGHTA; CDR2 reads FQGNSA. V was pared by 3 bases and J by 4 bases, with 9 bases of the junction left unmatched. This CDR3 region has 16 residues. CDR3 nucleotides: TGTGCCAGCAGCTTTGGGCAGGGGGCCCTAGCAGATACGCAGTATTTT. This sequence encodes CASSFGQGALADTQYF.

This clonotype was observed many times. CDR3: CASSFVLAGGNEQFF. The CDR3, as DNA: TGCGCCAGCAGCTTTGTCCTAGCGGGGGGAAATGAGCAGTTCTTC. The chain employs TRBV5-1 and TRBJ2-1; 11 nucleotides line up with TRBD2. From germline, CDR1 is SGHRS and CDR2 YFSETQ. J was trimmed by 7 bases and V by 2 bases; bases with no gene match: 5. CDR3 size: 15 residues. The full variable domain, rest sourced from reference TRBV5-1 and TRBJ2-1, is KAGVTQTPRYLIKTRGQQVTLSCSPISGHRSVSWYQQTPGQGLQFLFEYFSETQRNKGNFPGRFSGRQFSNSRSEMNVSTLELGDSALYLCASSFVLAGGNEQFFGPGTRLTVL.

Only a few counts were recorded for this clonotype. The rearrangement joins TRBV5-5 to TRBJ2-2; 8 bases align to TRBD1. Germline CDR1 reads SGHKS; CDR2 reads YYEKEE (reference sequence). J was trimmed by 5 bases and V by 5 bases; bases with no gene match: 11. The CDR3 extends over 16 amino acids. The CDR3 sequence: CASSPDRVRSTGELFF. In nucleotides, the CDR3 is TGTGCCAGCAGTCCGGACAGGGTCAGAAGTACCGGGGAGCTGTTTTTT.

The V call is TRBV9, the J call TRBJ2-7; possibly TRBD1 for D (6 bases). V was cut by 0 bases and J by 3 bases, with 16 bases left in between. The length of the CDR3 is 16 residues. The germline CDR1 and CDR2 sequences are SGDLS and YYNGEE. This CDR3 reads CASSVGGQGSIYEQYF. CDR3 nucleotide sequence: TGTGCCAGCAGCGTAGGGGGGCAGGGGTCCATCTACGAGCAGTACTTC.

This clonotype occurred a few times. The genes are TRBV20-1 and TRBJ2-7, with 10 bases matching TRBD1. The CDR3 contains 15 residues. The V gene's germline CDR1 is DFQATT and CDR2 SNEGSKA (reference sequence). J gave up 1 base and V 5 bases, and 8 bases lay outside the gene matches. Written as DNA, the CDR3 is TGCAGTGCTGCGGGGGACAGGGGCCCGTCCTACGAGCAGTACTTC. It translates to CSAAGDRGPSYEQYF.

About this clonotype: A junction boundary mismatches the germline segment, possibly from a read error. The genes are TRBV6-2 or TRBV6-3 and TRBJ2-6; the D gene is possibly TRBD1 (6 bases). CDR1 and CDR2 from the germline V gene are MNHEY and SVGEGT. This CDR3 spans 15 amino acids. The CDR3 protein is CASSYSGAGADVLTF. CDR3 nucleotides: TGTGCCAGCAGTTACTCGGGGGCTGGGGCCGACGTCCTGACTTTC.

The chain links TRBV7-2 to TRBJ1-4; 12 bases match TRBD1. J was trimmed by 3 bases and V by 5 bases; bases with no gene match: 13. CDR3 length: 19 amino acids. The germline V gene encodes CDR1 SGHTA and CDR2 FQGNSA. The CDR3 DNA is TGTGCCAGCAGCGGACCGGGACAGGGGGCAGGTCCCCCTAATGAAAAACTGTTTTTT. Translated: CASSGPGQGAGPPNEKLFF.

The chain uses TRBV29-1 and TRBJ1-1, with a weak D call TRBD1 (6 bases). There are 12 residues in the CDR3. Germline lookup yields CDR1 SQVTM and CDR2 ANQGSEA. V gave up 4 bases and J gave up 10 bases, with 16 bases separating them. In DNA, the CDR3 is TGCAGCGTTGTGGGGGCGCGATTCTCAGCTTTCTTT. This codes for CSVVGARFSAFF.

Notes on this clonotype: As the CDR3 is not closed by the conserved phenylalanine or tryptophan, this likely results from a read error. The rearrangement uses TRBV9 and TRBJ2-3, with a possible D match to TRBD1 (6 bases). Germline CDR1 SGDLS, CDR2 YYNGEE. V was cut by 4 bases and J by 1 base, with 10 bases left in between. CDR3 size: 14 residues. CDR3 nucleotides: TGTGCCAGCAGCCCCGAGGGGGGCACAGATACGCAGTATTCT. Translated: CASSPEGGTDTQYS.

The CDR3 region has the DNA TGTGCCAGCGCGACTAGCGGGGGGGAGTGGTATACGCAGTATTTT. This translates into CASATSGGEWYTQYF. V usage is TRBV9 and J usage is TRBJ2-3; 14 bases match TRBD2. This CDR3 region has 15 residues. CDR1 and CDR2 (germline): SGDLS, YYNGEE. J lost 7 bases, V lost 7 bases, and 8 bases had no gene match.

This clonotype has a handful of counts. The rearrangement uses TRBV7-2 and TRBJ2-5; D is unclear. The ends were cut back, 5 bases at V and 2 bases at J, with 9 bases in the middle. The V gene's germline CDR1 is SGHTA and CDR2 FQGNSA. The CDR3 spans 13 residues. The CDR3, as DNA: TGTGCCAGCAGCCGCCAGGATCAAGAGACCCAGTACTTC. This encodes CASSRQDQETQYF.

The J gene is TRBJ2-1, the V gene TRBV12-3 or TRBV12-4; D might be TRBD2 (5 bases). The CDR3 length is 14 residues. The V gene lost 11 bases and the J gene lost 8 bases, with 22 bases spanning the gap. This chain's CDR3 is CASRPFGVVHEQFF. The DNA of the CDR3 is TGTGCCTCTCGACCCTTCGGGGTGGTCCATGAGCAGTTCTTC.

This clonotype has a single count. The V and J genes are TRBV6-5 and TRBJ2-7; 7 positions agree with TRBD2. The germline V gene encodes CDR1 MNHEY and CDR2 SVGAGI. The CDR3 totals 15 residues. With 5 bases clipped from V and 3 bases from J, the junction kept 10 bases outside the gene matches. This CDR3 reads CASSPLAAASYEQYF. DNA of the CDR3: TGTGCCAGCAGTCCCCTAGCGGCGGCGAGCTACGAGCAGTACTTC.

In the case of this clonotype: The junction does not match germline at one end; this may be a read error. This sequence joins TRBV4-2 and TRBJ2-1; 8 positions match TRBD2. The V gene's germline CDR1 is LGHNA and CDR2 YNFKEQ. CDR3 length equals 16 residues. CDR3 in amino acids: CVSSPQAGGIVNEQFF. The DNA of the CDR3 is TGTGTCAGCAGCCCCCAGGCGGGGGGCATTGTGAATGAGCAGTTCTTC.

This clonotype was seen just once. The V gene is TRBV20-1, the J gene TRBJ1-2; D is undetermined. The CDR3 has 13 amino acids. Germline loops: CDR1 DFQATT, CDR2 SNEGSKA (reference sequence). V was shortened by 5 bases and J by 4 bases, with 14 bases between the two germline ends. The CDR3 sequence: CSAPDPVSYGYTF. In DNA, the CDR3 is TGCAGTGCTCCAGACCCAGTGAGCTATGGCTACACCTTC.

The rearrangement uses TRBV9 and TRBJ2-3, with D possibly being TRBD2 (6 bases). Between the trimmed V and J ends, which lost 0 bases and 1 base, there was a span of 6 bases. The germline gives CDR1 SGDLS, CDR2 YYNGEE. This CDR3 spans 14 amino acids. The DNA for the CDR3 is TGTGCCAGCAGCGTAGGACTAGGCACAGATACGCAGTATTTT. It codes for CASSVGLGTDTQYF.

The V gene is TRBV4-2, the J gene TRBJ1-5; maybe TRBD1 (5 bases). Germline CDR1 and CDR2: LGHNA and YNFKEQ. V shed 0 bases and J shed 3 bases, with 9 bases lying between them. This CDR3 has 15 residues. The CDR3 sequence is CASSQEAGNNQPQHF. In DNA form, the CDR3 reads TGTGCCAGCAGCCAAGAGGCAGGGAACAATCAGCCCCAGCATTTT.

The CDR3 DNA reads as TGTGCCAGCTCACCACCGCTAGCGGGGGCCCCTTACGAGCAGTACTTC. This encodes CASSPPLAGAPYEQYF. This rearrangement joins TRBV18 to TRBJ2-7, with TRBD2 matching 10 bases. Germline V gene lookup returns CDR1 KGHSH and CDR2 LQKENI. J lost 4 bases, V lost 0 bases, and 6 bases had no gene match. This CDR3 is built from 16 residues.